The next 32 T cell receptor beta chains were all read from a single sample in a study of monozygotic twins with inflammatory bowel disease. TCRdb reprocessed the 5' RACE reads and reports one entry per CDR3 protein, with no DNA. The sample's table shows around 370,000 distinct CDR3 sequences. Sequenced material: blood. All receptors derive from a human donor with ulcerative colitis or Crohn's disease, or a healthy co-twin of an affected twin (not recorded which).

V and J are TRBV27 and TRBJ2-1; TCRdb lists TRBD2, though no DNA is available to test this call. The CDR3 is made up of 17 amino acids. CDR1 and CDR2 (germline): MNHEY, SMNVEV (reference sequence). The CDR3: CASSLVRLAGISHEQFF.

CDR3 sequence reads: CASSRIEPGLERETQYF. The chain combines TRBV7-9 with TRBJ2-5; TCRdb outputs TRBD2, but without DNA this stays unchecked. The CDR3 has 17 residues. The V gene's germline CDR1 is SEHNR and CDR2 FQNEAQ (reference sequence).

The gene calls are TRBV12-3 or TRBV12-4 and TRBJ1-4. The CDR3 is made up of 15 amino acids. The CDR3: CASSPQTTTNEKLFF.

V and J are TRBV20-1 and TRBJ2-1; TCRdb designates TRBD1, a call that cannot be tested without DNA. The germline V gene encodes CDR1 DFQATT and CDR2 SNEGSKA (reference sequence). The CDR3 runs to 16 residues. This chain's CDR3 is CSATRIDRVSTGEQFF.

The rearrangement links TRBV6-2 or TRBV6-3 to TRBJ2-1; TCRdb proposes TRBD1, but this gene call is untestable without DNA. This CDR3 spans 16 amino acids. CDR1 is MNHEY, CDR2 SVGEGT, per germline. The CDR3 here is CASSYPSGDRYNEQFF.

This chain joins TRBV12-3 or TRBV12-4 and TRBJ2-1; checking the TCRdb D call of TRBD2 is not possible without DNA. The CDR3 length is 17 residues. CDR3 loop: CASSLRQTSPTYNEQFF.

This chain joins TRBV7-2 and TRBJ2-4; as DNA is missing, the TRBD1 call by TCRdb cannot be tested. The CDR3 length is 16 residues. Looked up from germline, CDR1 is SGHTA and CDR2 is FQGNSA. CDR3: CASSLETGRPKNIQYF.

V is TRBV7-3 and J is TRBJ1-6. Germline CDR1 SGHTA, CDR2 FQGTGA. CDR3 length equals 16 residues. The chain's CDR3 is CASSLTGRLYNSPLHF.

The chain joins TRBV7-8 to TRBJ1-4; TCRdb indicates TRBD1, and absent DNA this call remains unverified. Germline CDR1 is SGHVS and CDR2 is FQNEAQ. There are 15 residues in the CDR3. This chain's CDR3 is CASGTDTGQVEKLFF.

The chain carries TRBV5-8 and TRBJ2-5. The CDR3 contains 14 residues. CDR1 is SGHTS, CDR2 YDEGEE, per germline. CDR3 loop: CASSLQGHQETQYF.

The J gene is TRBJ2-1, the V gene TRBV12-3 or TRBV12-4; the D call from TCRdb, TRBD2, cannot be confirmed without DNA. The CDR3 loop spans 17 amino acids. CDR3: CASSLRGSGGPRTEQFF.

V usage is TRBV29-1 and J usage is TRBJ1-1; TCRdb's assignment of TRBD1 cannot be checked, as there is no DNA. The CDR3 consists of 11 residues. Germline-derived CDR1 and CDR2 are SQVTM and ANQGSEA. CDR3 residues: CSAGGRTEAFF. Full variable domain (missing parts from reference TRBV29-1 and TRBJ1-1): SAVISQKPSRDICQRGTSLTIQCQVDSQVTMMFWYRQQPGQSLTLIATANQGSEATYESGFVIDKFPISRPNLTFSTLTVSNMSPEDSSIYLCSAGGRTEAFFGQGTRLTVV.

This chain uses TRBV20-1 with TRBJ1-6; absent DNA, TCRdb's TRBD1 call cannot be checked. Germline-derived CDR1 and CDR2 are DFQATT and SNEGSKA (reference sequence). This CDR3 region has 13 residues. The CDR3: CSTRGVIDSPLHF.

CDR3: CSAPTDSRSYNEQFF. The chain combines TRBV20-1 with TRBJ2-1; absent DNA, TCRdb's TRBD1 call cannot be checked. Germline values: CDR1 DFQATT, CDR2 SNEGSKA (reference sequence). The CDR3 sequence is 15 residues long.

The chain carries TRBV7-2 and TRBJ2-2; TCRdb's assignment of TRBD1 cannot be checked, as there is no DNA. The CDR3 is 18 amino acids. Germline V gene sequence: CDR1 SGHTA, CDR2 FQGNSA. CDR3 region: CASSLRASGGQNTGELFF.

This chain joins TRBV10-3 and TRBJ2-5. The CDR3 consists of 13 residues. Germline values: CDR1 ENHRY, CDR2 SYGVKD. The CDR3 sequence is CAISASVGETQYF.

This sequence joins TRBV7-6 and TRBJ2-3; lacking DNA, the TRBD1 call made by TCRdb goes unchecked. Germline V gene sequence: CDR1 SGHVS, CDR2 FNYEAQ. The CDR3 is 16 amino acids. The chain's CDR3 is CASSPLRTDFTDTQYF.

The chain recombines TRBV24-1 with TRBJ2-5; the TCRdb call, TRBD1, lacks DNA for checking. The germline CDR1 and CDR2 sequences are KGHDR and SFDVKD. The CDR3 contains 14 residues. The CDR3 sequence is CATSDFRAQETQYF.

The J gene is TRBJ2-1, the V gene TRBV19; the D gene TCRdb calls, TRBD2, cannot be checked with no DNA. Germline V lookup: CDR1 LNHDA, CDR2 SQIVND (reference sequence). The CDR3 runs 15 residues. CDR3 residues: CASSIDRGGYNEQFF.

The chain has TRBV6-5 and TRBJ1-2. Per germline, CDR1 MNHEY and CDR2 SVGAGI. The CDR3 runs to 14 residues. CDR3 sequence reads: CASSSRTIGYGYTF.

V and J are TRBV5-6 and TRBJ1-1; the D gene TCRdb calls, TRBD1, cannot be checked with no DNA. CDR3 size: 15 residues. CDR1 SGHDT and CDR2 YYEEEE come from the germline V gene. The chain's CDR3 is CASSSTRDSHRTAFF.

V and J are TRBV7-9 and TRBJ2-2; TCRdb designates TRBD1, a call that cannot be tested without DNA. Germline loops: CDR1 SEHNR, CDR2 FQNEAQ (reference sequence). The CDR3 spans 14 residues. The CDR3 is CASSLRGLAGELFF.

The chain couples TRBV5-4 to TRBJ2-7; as DNA is missing, the TRBD1 call by TCRdb cannot be tested. Germline CDR1 and CDR2: SGHNT and YYREEE (reference sequence). The CDR3 is 14 amino acids. The CDR3 protein is CASSLRDREDEQYF. Supplemented by reference TRBV5-4 and TRBJ2-7, the full variable domain reads ETGVTQSPTHLIKTRGQQVTLRCSSQSGHNTVSWYQQALGQGPQFIFQYYREEENGRGNFPPRFSGLQFPNYSSELNVNALELDDSALYLCASSLRDREDEQYFGPGTRLTVT.

This chain connects TRBV11-2 to TRBJ2-2; as DNA is missing, the TRBD1 call by TCRdb cannot be tested. Germline lookup yields CDR1 SGHAT and CDR2 FQNNGV. This CDR3 is built from 18 residues. CDR3 protein: CASSLVWTGDFNTGELFF.

The chain uses TRBV5-1 and TRBJ2-1; absent DNA, TCRdb's TRBD1 call cannot be checked. The CDR3 is 14 amino acids. Germline loops: CDR1 SGHRS, CDR2 YFSETQ. The CDR3 here is CASSTVGHVNEQFF.

CDR3: CSAKGAGQPQHF. The gene calls are TRBV20-1 and TRBJ1-5; TCRdb's D gene call, TRBD1, goes unchecked for lack of DNA. Germline V lookup: CDR1 DFQATT, CDR2 SNEGSKA (reference sequence). The CDR3 has 12 amino acids.

The CDR3 loop reads CASSQDEWVMWGGPYNEQFF. The chain combines TRBV14 with TRBJ2-1. CDR3 length: 20 amino acids. Germline CDR1 reads SGHDN; CDR2 reads FVKESK.

The chain employs TRBV4-1 and TRBJ2-7; TCRdb outputs TRBD1, but without DNA this stays unchecked. The CDR3 totals 15 residues. From germline, CDR1 is MGHRA and CDR2 YSYEKL. CDR3: CASSHATVAVYEQYF.

This chain connects TRBV6-5 to TRBJ2-7. This CDR3 is built from 15 residues. CDR1 and CDR2 (germline): MNHEY, SVGAGI. CDR3 residues: CASSYSHSFSYEQYF.

The rearrangement links TRBV9 to TRBJ1-1; TCRdb proposes TRBD1, but this gene call is untestable without DNA. Germline loops: CDR1 SGDLS, CDR2 YYNGEE. The CDR3 is 15 amino acids. The CDR3 region is CASSKDRGLNTEAFF.

The rearrangement links TRBV24-1 to TRBJ1-1; TCRdb's D call of TRBD1 is untestable without DNA. Per germline, CDR1 KGHDR and CDR2 SFDVKD. The CDR3 extends over 15 amino acids. The CDR3 is CATSERTLLNTEAFF.

This chain joins TRBV5-1 and TRBJ1-2; the D call of TRBD1 rests on TCRdb alone, since no DNA is present to check it. CDR1 is SGHRS, CDR2 YFSETQ, per germline. The CDR3 is 15 amino acids. The CDR3 spells CASRQQGGTIYGYTF.